What follows are 2 T cell receptor beta chains derived from one specimen sequenced in a study of metastatic and nonmetastatic thyroid tumors. Among the patients, none had received any treatment before thyroid surgery. TCRdb ran MiXCR on the PCR reads. Of some 83,000 clones listed, around 12% are singletons. Material for sequencing was tumor tissue. These receptors came from a female donor with papillary thyroid cancer or a benign thyroid nodule (not recorded which). Some clones in this sample may be carry-over from other donors' samples.

This clone has just a few counts. At one end the junction does not follow the germline gene, possibly because of a read error. The chain carries TRBV5-1 and TRBJ1-2, with unresolved D. Germline values: CDR1 SGHRS, CDR2 YFSETQ. The CDR3 runs to 12 residues. CDR3 nucleotides: TGCGCCAGCAACTTGGCGGACTATGGCTACACCTTC. Amino acids: CASNLADYGYTF.

At least ten counts were recorded for this clone. The chain has TRBV7-2 and TRBJ2-7; TRBD1 matches 11 bases. After removal of 5 bases from V and 1 base from J, the junction contained 7 bases not matched to a gene. CDR1 SGHTA and CDR2 FQGNSA come from the germline V gene. There are 16 residues in the CDR3. CDR3 residues: CASSKPWDRGSYEQYF. In nucleotides, the CDR3 is TGTGCCAGCAGCAAACCTTGGGACAGGGGGTCCTACGAGCAGTACTTC. Looking up the rest from reference TRBV7-2 and TRBJ2-7 gives the full variable domain: GAGVSQSPSNKVTEKGKDVELRCDPISGHTALYWYRQSLGQGLEFLIYFQGNSAPDKSGLPSDRFSAERTGGSVSTLTIQRTQQEDSAVYLCASSKPWDRGSYEQYFGPGTRLTVT.